This TCR beta chain was captured by sequencing in a study of cytomegalovirus exposure and HLA in healthy donors. Per germline, CDR1 LGHNA and CDR2 YNFKEQ. There are 16 residues in the CDR3. Trimming cost V 4 bases and J 7 bases, with 20 bases left between them. Note on this clone: What it binds is unknown.

Nominal health characterized the donors when sampled, though unrecorded immune exposures were likely. Study-level results: Later analysis suggested most CMV-associated TCR beta chains were HLA-restricted. The CMV antigen specificity of a few CMV-associated chains was confirmed through in vitro analysis.

Researchers ran the PCR with 60 Vbeta and 13 Jbeta primers. Profiled with immunoSEQ multiplex PCR; TCRdb holds only in-frame clones, not every one. Of under 110,000 clones listed, 75% to 85% were seen once; the top ten hold 1.5% to 2%. Sequenced material: PBMCs. V gene TRBV4-2 combines with J gene TRBJ2-1; D is possibly TRBD2 (7 bases). The TCR originated in a middle-aged man in good health and CMV-seronegative. The CDR3 coding sequence is TGTGCCAGCAGCCGCACGGTAGGGGGGGGCAGGAATGAGCAGTTCTTC. Protein: CASSRTVGGGRNEQFF.